Described below is a single TCR beta chain sequence and its context. What it binds is unknown. This specimen comes from a study of beta chain features in type 1 diabetes. On the study more broadly: All samples yielded around 98 million examined sorted cells. Points from the study as a whole: Shortening of TCRB CDR3s, moderate but significant, appeared in all four CD4+ subsets of Type 1 diabetes patients. Diminished insertions and augmented deletions at VDJ junctions characterized type 1 diabetes patients.

Staining for CD45RO/CCR7/CD25/CD127/CD95/CD27 allowed sorting of CD4+ naive, central memory, regulatory and stem cell-like memory cells. Reverse transcribing all isolated RNA meant expressed TCRB transcripts were sequenced. Here immunoSEQ multiplex PCR was the method, and the copy in TCRdb shows in-frame clones only, minus some. Among approximately 730,000 clones listed, around an eighth were seen once. This clonotype originated in a man younger than 30 with type 1 diabetes. The sequenced material came from naive CD4+ T cells from blood.

CDR3 nucleotide sequence: TGTGCCAGCAGTGAATTTGGGACAGGGCTGGGCAAAAACATTCAGTACTTC. This gives the protein CASSEFGTGLGKNIQYF. The genes are TRBV6-1 and TRBJ2-4; 9 bases fit TRBD1. This CDR3 is 17 amino acids long. The germline V gene encodes CDR1 MNHNS and CDR2 SASEGT. The V and J ends lost 2 bases and 3 bases, in that order; junction bases with no gene match: 8.